The 13 T cell receptor beta chains in this list originate from one sample, sequenced in a study of regulatory T cells in long-lasting Graves disease. Stated time point: newly diagnosed GD, antithyroid drugs for less than 3 months. The authors made the TCR library using RNA they extracted from PBMCs. With iRepertoire HTBI primers and Arm-PCR of CDR3 regions, TCR beta libraries were built. One entry per CDR3 protein results from TCRdb running MiXCR on the multiplex PCR reads. Of 400,000 to 550,000 distinct CDR3 sequences detected, roughly 15% appear once; the ten largest clones hold roughly a tenth. Separately, the same data were catalogued under a study of T cells in Graves' hyperthyroidism and ophthalmopathy.

Material: peripheral blood mononuclear cells (PBMCs), obtained at new diagnosis, from a patient treated with antithyroid drugs. The receptors here all came from a woman under 40 with Graves disease.

This clonotype showed up many times. The V call is TRBV7-9, the J call TRBJ2-2; 7 nucleotides align to TRBD1. With 3 bases clipped from V and 2 bases from J, the junction kept 9 bases outside the gene matches. The CDR3 runs to 17 residues. Germline V gene sequence: CDR1 SEHNR, CDR2 FQNEAQ (reference sequence). This chain's CDR3 is CASSFPRDRENTGELFF. CDR3 in DNA: TGTGCCAGCAGCTTTCCCCGAGACAGGGAAAACACCGGGGAGCTGTTTTTT.

With respect to this clonotype: A junction end diverges from the germline sequence, so it may reflect a read error. The chain employs TRBV9 and TRBJ2-3; 10 nucleotides line up with TRBD2. CDR3 length equals 16 residues. Per the germline V gene, CDR1 is SGDLS and CDR2 is YYNGEE. CDR3 sequence reads: CAISASGSPLRDTQYF. The CDR3 nucleotides read TGTGCCATCAGCGCTAGCGGGAGTCCCCTACGAGATACGCAGTATTTT.

The table lists this clonotype with a few counts. The conserved final phenylalanine or tryptophan is absent from the CDR3, which likely points to a read error. The chain employs TRBV10-3 and TRBJ1-2; no reliable D call. CDR3 length: 15 amino acids. Germline V gene lookup returns CDR1 ENHRY and CDR2 SYGVKD. V shed 0 bases and J shed 3 bases, with 11 bases lying between them. The CDR3 region is CAISESASPDYGYTL. CDR3 DNA sequence: TGTGCCATCAGTGAGTCAGCTTCTCCTGACTATGGCTACACCCTC.

This clonotype occurred many times. V is TRBV7-9 and J is TRBJ2-1; tentative D call: TRBD2 (5 bases). V lost 1 base and J 7 bases, leaving 11 bases between the germline ends. The CDR3 extends over 14 amino acids. Germline V gene sequence: CDR1 SEHNR, CDR2 FQNEAQ (reference sequence). CDR3 protein: CASSLGGFRNEQFF. CDR3 DNA sequence: TGTGCCAGCAGCTTAGGAGGGTTTAGAAATGAGCAGTTCTTC. Full variable domain (rest looked up from reference TRBV7-9 and TRBJ2-1): DTGVSQNPRHKITKRGQNVTFRCDPISEHNRLYWYRQTLGQGPEFLTYFQNEAQLEKSRLLSDRFSAERPKGSFSTLEIQRTEQGDSAMYLCASSLGGFRNEQFFGPGTRLTVL.

This clonotype was seen repeatedly, ten times or more. The chain is built from TRBV6-1 and TRBJ2-1; weak D call: TRBD1 (5 bases). V gave up 1 base and J gave up 4 bases, with 8 bases separating them. The CDR3 consists of 14 residues. Per germline, CDR1 MNHNS and CDR2 SASEGT. The CDR3 reads CASSEGRDYNEQFF. In DNA, the CDR3 is TGTGCCAGCAGTGAAGGCAGGGATTACAATGAGCAGTTCTTC.

This clonotype was recorded a few times. DNA of the CDR3: TGTGCCAGCCAGGGGACTAGCGTAAATCACGAGCAGTACTTC. Protein product: CASQGTSVNHEQYF. The chain is built from TRBV7-2 and TRBJ2-7; 10 positions match TRBD2. The ends lost 8 bases at V and 5 bases at J; junction bases unmatched: 9. Germline V CDR1 and CDR2: SGHTA, FQGNSA. The CDR3 length is 14 residues.

Ten or more counts support this clonotype. V is TRBV6-5 and J is TRBJ1-5; D unclear. The CDR3 covers 13 residues. CDR1 is MNHEY and CDR2 is SVGAGI in the germline V gene. Deletions cut 5 bases from V and 11 bases from J, with 16 bases between. The CDR3 loop is CASSDRGTLAQHF. CDR3 bases: TGTGCCAGCAGTGATCGAGGAACTCTGGCCCAGCATTTT.

The chain has TRBV6-2 or TRBV6-3 and TRBJ2-1, with D unresolved. Germline loops: CDR1 MNHEY, CDR2 SVGEGT. Deletions cut 8 bases from V and 7 bases from J, with 9 bases between. The CDR3 extends over 11 amino acids. The CDR3 DNA follows: TGTGCCAGCTTGGCTCAGAATGAGCAGTTCTTC. It codes for CASLAQNEQFF.

This chain uses TRBV20-1 with TRBJ2-5, with TRBD2 as a possible D gene (6 bases). The CDR3 totals 11 residues. V was trimmed by 5 bases and J by 5 bases, leaving 9 bases between them. The germline V gene encodes CDR1 DFQATT and CDR2 SNEGSKA (reference sequence). The CDR3 sequence: CSALGRETQYF. The CDR3 DNA reads as TGCAGTGCTCTAGGGAGGGAGACCCAGTACTTC.

This clonotype appeared many times. The chain combines TRBV28 with TRBJ2-3; 10 bases line up with TRBD1. This CDR3 has 16 residues. The V gene end was trimmed by 7 bases and the J gene end by 3 bases; junction bases not matched to a gene: 10. The germline V gene encodes CDR1 MDHEN and CDR2 SYDVKM. CDR3 sequence reads: CASTHLGQGGTDTQYF. The CDR3 DNA sequence: TGTGCCAGCACCCATCTTGGACAGGGGGGGACAGATACGCAGTATTTT.

This clonotype was detected many times. The V and J genes are TRBV10-3 and TRBJ2-7, with 7 bases identical to TRBD2. Germline values: CDR1 ENHRY, CDR2 SYGVKD. The CDR3 loop spans 16 amino acids. V lost 4 bases and J lost 4; bases outside the gene matches: 13. The CDR3 bases are TGTGCCATCAGTGTTGGCGGGTGGGGGGGGACGTACGAGCAGTACTTC. Its translation: CAISVGGWGGTYEQYF.

This clonotype was found many times. The rearrangement links TRBV5-1 to TRBJ2-3; D might be TRBD2 (6 bases). The V gene's germline CDR1 is SGHRS and CDR2 YFSETQ. CDR3 length: 19 amino acids. V was cut by 0 bases and J by 0 bases, with 20 bases left in between. CDR3 nucleotide sequence: TGCGCCAGCAGCTTGGCCCTCCGAGGTCTGACTAGTAGCACAGATACGCAGTATTTT. Its protein product is CASSLALRGLTSSTDTQYF.

This clonotype was observed at least ten times. The CDR3 sequence: CASSLVLAGGGYEQYF. For the CDR3, the DNA is TGCGCCAGCAGCTTGGTACTAGCGGGAGGGGGCTACGAGCAGTACTTC. The gene calls are TRBV5-1 and TRBJ2-7; 13 bases are a match to TRBD2. Per germline, CDR1 SGHRS and CDR2 YFSETQ. V dropped 0 bases and J dropped 3; count of bases not matched to a gene: 3. The CDR3 runs to 16 residues.